The TCR beta chain described here comes from a study of T-cell reconstitution after alpha-beta-depleted transplantation in children. CDR1 and CDR2 (germline): MGHDK, SYGVNS. V lost 4 bases to trimming and J lost 5 bases; unmatched junction nucleotides: 13. This CDR3 has 17 amino acids. Unique molecular identifiers were used in preparing the TCRbeta library. MiXCR, run by TCRdb on the PCR reads, gives a single entry per CDR3 protein. The sample shows approximately 400,000 distinct CDR3 sequences, around 9.9% of them seen only once. The sample in question was PBMCs from the stem cell graft donor, obtained from the stem cell graft. This receptor was obtained from a human donor who donated a stem cell graft to a child with acute myeloid leukemia. This chain uses TRBV25-1 with TRBJ2-7; 11 bases are a match to TRBD2. CDR3 region: CASSGLAGGTPQNEQYF. The CDR3, as DNA: TGTGCCAGCAGTGGCCTAGCGGGAGGAACTCCTCAGAACGAGCAGTACTTC.